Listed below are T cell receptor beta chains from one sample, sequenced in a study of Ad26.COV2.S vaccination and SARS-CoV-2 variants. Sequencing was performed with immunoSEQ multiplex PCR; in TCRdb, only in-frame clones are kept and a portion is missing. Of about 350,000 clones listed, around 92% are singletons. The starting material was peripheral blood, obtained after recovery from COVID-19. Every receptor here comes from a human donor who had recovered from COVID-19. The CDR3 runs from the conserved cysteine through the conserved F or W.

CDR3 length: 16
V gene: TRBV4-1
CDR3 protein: CASSRQSQAGNEKLFF

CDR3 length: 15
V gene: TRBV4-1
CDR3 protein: CASSQGGTYTDTQYF

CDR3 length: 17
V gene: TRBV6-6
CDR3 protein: CASSRAGTGSSNSPLHF

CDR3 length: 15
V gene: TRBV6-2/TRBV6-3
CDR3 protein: CASSYNPGQDYEQYF

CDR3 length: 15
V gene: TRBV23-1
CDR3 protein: CATTVLRGPSYEQYF

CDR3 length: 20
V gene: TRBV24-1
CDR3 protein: CATSDPTTPGESSYNSPLHF

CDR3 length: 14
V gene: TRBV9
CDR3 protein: CASSNRVTSRDAFF

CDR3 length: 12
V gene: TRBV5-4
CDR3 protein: CASSLGGREQYF

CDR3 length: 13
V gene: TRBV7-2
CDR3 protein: CASSYDREHEAFF

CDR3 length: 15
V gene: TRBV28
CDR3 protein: CASSGTGGGTQPQHF

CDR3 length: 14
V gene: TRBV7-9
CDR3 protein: CASSLTHNTDTQYF

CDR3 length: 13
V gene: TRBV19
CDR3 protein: CASSIGMNTEAFF

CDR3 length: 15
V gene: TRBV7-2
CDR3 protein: CASSLRTGGNTEAFF

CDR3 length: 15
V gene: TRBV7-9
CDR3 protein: CASSWASPGADTQYF

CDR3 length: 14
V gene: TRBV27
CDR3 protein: CASTPVAANTEAFF

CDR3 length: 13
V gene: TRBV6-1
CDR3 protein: CASSEAINYGYTF

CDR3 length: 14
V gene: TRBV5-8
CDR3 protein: CASSPPMGRSEAFF

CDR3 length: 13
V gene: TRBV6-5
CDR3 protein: CASRGSSGYGYTF

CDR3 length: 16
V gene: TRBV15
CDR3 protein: CATSTWTTVDTGELFF

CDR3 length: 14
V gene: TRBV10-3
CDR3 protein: CAIRGQGNGNTIYF

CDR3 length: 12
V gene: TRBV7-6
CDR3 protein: CASSPRTGRAFF

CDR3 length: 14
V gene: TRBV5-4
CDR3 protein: CASSVETGPSGAFF

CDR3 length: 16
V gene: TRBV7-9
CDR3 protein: CASNTSGVVWAGELFF

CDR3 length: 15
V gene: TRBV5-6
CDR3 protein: CASSLGAGGPSEQYF

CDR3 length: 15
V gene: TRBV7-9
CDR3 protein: CASSPQGTGVYGYTF

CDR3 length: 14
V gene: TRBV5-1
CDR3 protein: CASSPGQVGYEQYF

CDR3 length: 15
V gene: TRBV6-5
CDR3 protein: CASSYGGAGPYGYTF

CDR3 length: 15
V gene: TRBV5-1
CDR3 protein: CASSPEGPRGEKLFF

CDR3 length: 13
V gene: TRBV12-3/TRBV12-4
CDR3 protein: CASSQQGHYGYTF

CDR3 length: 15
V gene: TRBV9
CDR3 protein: CASSPKSGRQTEAFF

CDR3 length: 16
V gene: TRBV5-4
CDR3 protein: CASSLGGGTNTGELFF

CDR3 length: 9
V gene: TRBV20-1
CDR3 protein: CSARAGAFF

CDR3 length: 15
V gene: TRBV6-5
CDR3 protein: CASSYAGPGGNTIYF

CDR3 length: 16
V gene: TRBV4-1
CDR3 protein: CASSPGLAGGRETQYF

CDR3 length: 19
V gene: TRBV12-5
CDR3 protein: CASGLVQGTGSLSGNTIYF

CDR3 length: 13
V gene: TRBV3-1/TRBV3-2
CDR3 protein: CASSQVSGGEQYF

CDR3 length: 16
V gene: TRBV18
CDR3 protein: CASSPRGQRAEETQYF

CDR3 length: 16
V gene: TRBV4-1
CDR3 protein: CASSQGRGGSGRQAFF

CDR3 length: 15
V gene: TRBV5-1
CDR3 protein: CASRMGVLSYNEQFF

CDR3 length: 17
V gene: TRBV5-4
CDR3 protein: CASSFIRGKEGIYGYTF

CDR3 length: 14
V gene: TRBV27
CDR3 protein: CASSLRQGGETQYF

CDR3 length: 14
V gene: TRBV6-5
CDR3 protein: CASAYDGTAYGYTF

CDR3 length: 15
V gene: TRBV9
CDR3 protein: CASSPSGGGSETQYF

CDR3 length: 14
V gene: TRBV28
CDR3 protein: CASSLNLLNTEAFF

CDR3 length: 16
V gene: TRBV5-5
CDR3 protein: CASSKEPGRELYEQYF

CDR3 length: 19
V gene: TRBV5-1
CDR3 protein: CASSGSIFPDKSLNTEAFF

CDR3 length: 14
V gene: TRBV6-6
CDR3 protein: CASSYGGQGNTIYF

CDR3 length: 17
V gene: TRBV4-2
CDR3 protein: CASSQDLAGGIFSEQFF

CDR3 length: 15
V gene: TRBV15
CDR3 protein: CATSRGRLSDNEQFF